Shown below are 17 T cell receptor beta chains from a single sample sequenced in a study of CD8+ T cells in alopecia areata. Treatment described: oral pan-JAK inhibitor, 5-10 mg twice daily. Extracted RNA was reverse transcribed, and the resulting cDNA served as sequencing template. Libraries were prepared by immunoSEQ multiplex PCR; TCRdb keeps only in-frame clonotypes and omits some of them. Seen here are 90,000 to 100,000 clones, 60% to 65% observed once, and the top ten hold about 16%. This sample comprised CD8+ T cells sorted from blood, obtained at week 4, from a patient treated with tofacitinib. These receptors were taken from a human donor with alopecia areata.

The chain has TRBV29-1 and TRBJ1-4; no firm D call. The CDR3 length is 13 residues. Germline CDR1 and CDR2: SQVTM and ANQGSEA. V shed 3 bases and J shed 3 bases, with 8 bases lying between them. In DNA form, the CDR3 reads TGCAGCGTTGAGGAGGGAGCTAATGAAAAACTGTTTTTT. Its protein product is CSVEEGANEKLFF.

This CDR3 reads CSVEEGGKRTGNTIYF. The CDR3 DNA is TGCAGCGTTGAAGAGGGGGGAAAAAGAACTGGAAACACCATATATTTT. The chain employs TRBV29-1 and TRBJ1-3, with a weak D call TRBD1 (5 bases). The CDR3 is 16 residues long. CDR1 and CDR2 (germline): SQVTM, ANQGSEA. Trimming cost V 0 bases and J 2 bases, with 14 bases left between them. Complete variable domain (other parts from reference TRBV29-1 and TRBJ1-3): SAVISQKPSRDICQRGTSLTIQCQVDSQVTMMFWYRQQPGQSLTLIATANQGSEATYESGFVIDKFPISRPNLTFSTLTVSNMSPEDSSIYLCSVEEGGKRTGNTIYFGEGSWLTVV.

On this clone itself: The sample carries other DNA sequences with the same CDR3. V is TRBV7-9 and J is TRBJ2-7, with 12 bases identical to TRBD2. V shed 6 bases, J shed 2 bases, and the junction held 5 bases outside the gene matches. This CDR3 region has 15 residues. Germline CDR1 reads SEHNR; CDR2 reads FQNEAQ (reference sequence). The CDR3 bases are TGTGCCAGCAGTCCCGGACTAGCGGGAACCTACGAGCAGTACTTC. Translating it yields CASSPGLAGTYEQYF.

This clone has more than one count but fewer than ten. CDR3 DNA: TGTGCCAGCAGCACTACAGGGGGACCCTACGAGCAGTACTTC. As protein: CASSTTGGPYEQYF. This chain connects TRBV5-4 to TRBJ2-7; 8 bases fit TRBD1. The V segment lost 4 bases and the J segment 2 bases; nucleotides outside the gene matches: 5. This CDR3 spans 14 amino acids. The germline CDR1 and CDR2 sequences are SGHNT and YYREEE (reference sequence).

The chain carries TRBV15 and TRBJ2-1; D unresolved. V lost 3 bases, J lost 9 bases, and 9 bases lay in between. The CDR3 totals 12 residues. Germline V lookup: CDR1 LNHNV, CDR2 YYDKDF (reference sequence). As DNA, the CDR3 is TGTGCCACCAGCAGGGACCGGCCTGAGCAGTTCTTC. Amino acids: CATSRDRPEQFF.

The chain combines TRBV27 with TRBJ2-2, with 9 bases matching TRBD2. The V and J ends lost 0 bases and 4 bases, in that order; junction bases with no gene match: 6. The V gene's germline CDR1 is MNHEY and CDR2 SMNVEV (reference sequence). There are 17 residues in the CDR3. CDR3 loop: CASSLSAGGPGTGELFF. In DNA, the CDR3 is TGTGCCAGCAGTTTATCCGCGGGGGGGCCGGGCACCGGGGAGCTGTTTTTT.

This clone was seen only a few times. The DNA for the CDR3 is TGTGCCAGCAGTTTAACTAGCGGCCAAGAGACCCAGTACTTC. The encoded protein is CASSLTSGQETQYF. The rearrangement joins TRBV27 to TRBJ2-5, with 8 bases fitting TRBD2. Germline lookup yields CDR1 MNHEY and CDR2 SMNVEV (reference sequence). J lost 1 base, V lost 2 bases, and 0 bases had no gene match. This CDR3 spans 14 amino acids.

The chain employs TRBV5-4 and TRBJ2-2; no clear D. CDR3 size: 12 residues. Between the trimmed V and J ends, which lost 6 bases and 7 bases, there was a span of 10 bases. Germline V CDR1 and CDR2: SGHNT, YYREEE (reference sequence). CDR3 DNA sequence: TGTGCCAGCACCTCATTGGGCGGGGAGCTGTTTTTT. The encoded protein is CASTSLGGELFF.

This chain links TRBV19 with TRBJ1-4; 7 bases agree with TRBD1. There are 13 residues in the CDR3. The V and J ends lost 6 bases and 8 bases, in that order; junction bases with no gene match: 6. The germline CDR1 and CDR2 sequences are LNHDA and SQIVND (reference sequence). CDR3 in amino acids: CASRTGQSEKLFF. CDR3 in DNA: TGTGCCAGTAGAACGGGACAGTCGGAAAAACTGTTTTTT.

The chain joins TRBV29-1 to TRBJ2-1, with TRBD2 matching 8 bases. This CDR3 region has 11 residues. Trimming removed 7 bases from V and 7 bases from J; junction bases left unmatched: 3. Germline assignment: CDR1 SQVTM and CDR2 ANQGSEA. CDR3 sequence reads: CSAGGGNEQFF. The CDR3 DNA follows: TGCAGCGCCGGGGGGGGAAATGAGCAGTTCTTC.

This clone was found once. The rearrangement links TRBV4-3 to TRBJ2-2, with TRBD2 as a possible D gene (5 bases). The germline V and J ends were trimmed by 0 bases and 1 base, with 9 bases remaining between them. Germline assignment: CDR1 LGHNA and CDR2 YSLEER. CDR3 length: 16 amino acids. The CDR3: CASSQDNGENTGELFF. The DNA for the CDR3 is TGCGCCAGCAGCCAAGATAACGGGGAGAACACCGGGGAGCTGTTTTTT.

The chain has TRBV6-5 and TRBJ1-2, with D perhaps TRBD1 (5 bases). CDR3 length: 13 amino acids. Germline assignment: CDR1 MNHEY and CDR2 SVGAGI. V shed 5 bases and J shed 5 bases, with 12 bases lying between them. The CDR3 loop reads CASSDRQKYGYTF. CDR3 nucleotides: TGTGCCAGCAGTGATCGACAGAAGTATGGCTACACCTTC.

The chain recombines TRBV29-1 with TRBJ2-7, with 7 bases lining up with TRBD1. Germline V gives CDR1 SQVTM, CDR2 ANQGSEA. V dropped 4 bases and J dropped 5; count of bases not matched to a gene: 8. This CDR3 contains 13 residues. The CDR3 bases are TGCAGCGTTGTTATCACAGGGGCGGACGAGCAGTACTTC. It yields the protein CSVVITGADEQYF.

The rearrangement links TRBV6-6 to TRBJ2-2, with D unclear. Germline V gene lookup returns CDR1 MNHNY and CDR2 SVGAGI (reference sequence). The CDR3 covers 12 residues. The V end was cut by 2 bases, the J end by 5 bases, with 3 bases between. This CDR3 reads CASSYRTGELFF. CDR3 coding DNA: TGTGCCAGCAGTTACCGGACCGGGGAGCTGTTTTTT.

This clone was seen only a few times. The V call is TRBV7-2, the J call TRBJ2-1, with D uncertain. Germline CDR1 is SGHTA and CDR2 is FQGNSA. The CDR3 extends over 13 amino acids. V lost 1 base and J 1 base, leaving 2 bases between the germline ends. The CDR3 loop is CASSLGSYNEQFF. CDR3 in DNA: TGTGCCAGCAGCTTAGGGTCCTACAATGAGCAGTTCTTC. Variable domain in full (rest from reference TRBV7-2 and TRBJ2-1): GAGVSQSPSNKVTEKGKDVELRCDPISGHTALYWYRQSLGQGLEFLIYFQGNSAPDKSGLPSDRFSAERTGGSVSTLTIQRTQQEDSAVYLCASSLGSYNEQFFGPGTRLTVL.

The CDR3 DNA follows: TGCGCCAGCAGCCAAGATTTTTTGACAGTGAACACTGAAGCTTTCTTT. Protein: CASSQDFLTVNTEAFF. This sequence joins TRBV4-3 and TRBJ1-1, with D possibly TRBD1 on 5 matching bases. Germline CDR1 LGHNA, CDR2 YSLEER. The V gene lost 0 bases and the J gene lost 0 bases, with 11 bases spanning the gap. The CDR3 loop spans 16 amino acids.

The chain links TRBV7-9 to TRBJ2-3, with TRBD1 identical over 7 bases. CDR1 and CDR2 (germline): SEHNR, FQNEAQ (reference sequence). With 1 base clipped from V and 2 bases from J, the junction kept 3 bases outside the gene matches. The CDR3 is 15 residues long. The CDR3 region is CASSLETGPTDTQYF. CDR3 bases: TGTGCCAGCAGCTTAGAGACAGGGCCCACAGATACGCAGTATTTT. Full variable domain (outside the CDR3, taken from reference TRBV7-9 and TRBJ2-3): DTGVSQNPRHKITKRGQNVTFRCDPISEHNRLYWYRQTLGQGPEFLTYFQNEAQLEKSRLLSDRFSAERPKGSFSTLEIQRTEQGDSAMYLCASSLETGPTDTQYFGPGTRLTVL.